These 30 T cell receptor beta chains came from one sample sequenced in a study of T-cell memory formation after mild COVID-19. One entry per CDR3 protein results from TCRdb running MiXCR on the 5' RACE reads. Of roughly 16,000 distinct CDR3 sequences in the sample, approximately 23% were seen once. The sequencing input was PBMCs or a T cell subset sorted from them (not recorded which). The source of these receptors is a man younger than 35 who had mild COVID-19 (a few samples of this study predate the infection). Cell type and time point are not known.

This clonotype was detected many times. The rearrangement joins TRBV4-3 to TRBJ1-6; TRBD1 matches at 12 bases. This CDR3 region has 14 residues. After removal of 4 bases from V and 9 bases from J, the junction contained 1 base not matched to a gene. Looked up from germline, CDR1 is LGHNA and CDR2 is YSLEER. The chain's CDR3 is CASSRGQGASPLHF. The CDR3 DNA reads TGCGCCAGCAGCCGGGGACAGGGGGCTTCACCCCTCCACTTT.

This clonotype occurred many times. V and J are TRBV4-1 and TRBJ2-7; D may be TRBD2 (6 bases). Germline values: CDR1 MGHRA, CDR2 YSYEKL. CDR3 length: 15 residues. V was shortened by 2 bases and J by 5 bases, with 16 bases between the two germline ends. The CDR3 DNA sequence: TGCGCCAGCAGCCAACTCCCGGGACTGGTAGACGAGCAGTACTTC. It specifies CASSQLPGLVDEQYF.

This clonotype was found many times. The chain carries TRBV27 and TRBJ2-7; D is uncertain. CDR1 and CDR2 from the germline V gene are MNHEY and SMNVEV (reference sequence). Trimming removed 6 bases from V and 3 bases from J, with 12 bases in between. The CDR3 totals 13 residues. The CDR3 DNA follows: TGTGCCAGCAGCCCTGGATGGGGCTACGAGCAGTACTTC. This encodes CASSPGWGYEQYF.

This clonotype was found many times. The chain combines TRBV29-1 with TRBJ2-7; the match to TRBD1 covers 8 bases. The CDR3 consists of 13 residues. CDR1 is SQVTM and CDR2 is ANQGSEA in the germline V gene. After removal of 6 bases from V and 0 bases from J, the junction contained 4 bases not matched to a gene. CDR3 region: CSVRTGSSYEQYV. CDR3 nucleotides: TGCAGCGTCCGGACAGGGAGCTCCTACGAGCAGTACGTC.

This clonotype came up a few times. The chain links TRBV4-2 to TRBJ2-3; tentatively, D is TRBD1 (5 bases). Germline V gives CDR1 LGHNA, CDR2 YNFKEQ. This CDR3 is 14 amino acids long. V was trimmed by 1 base and J by 3 bases, leaving 8 bases between them. For the CDR3, the DNA is TGTGCCAGCAGCCAAGTGGGGCGAACAGATACGCAGTATTTT. Protein sequence: CASSQVGRTDTQYF.

This chain links TRBV11-2 with TRBJ2-2; D is unclear. V was pared by 1 base and J by 2 bases, with 8 bases between. This CDR3 has 15 residues. The germline V gene encodes CDR1 SGHAT and CDR2 FQNNGV. CDR3 region: CASSLGRRNTGELFF. In DNA form, the CDR3 reads TGTGCCAGCAGCTTAGGGCGCAGAAACACCGGGGAGCTGTTTTTT.

This clonotype came up many times. This chain links TRBV10-2 with TRBJ2-3; 10 bases are a match to TRBD2. CDR3 size: 15 residues. Per the germline V gene, CDR1 is WSHSY and CDR2 is SAAADI. J lost 1 base, V lost 6 bases, and 4 bases had no gene match. The CDR3 nucleotides read TGCGCCAGCAGGACTAGCGGGCCTCGCACAGATACGCAGTATTTT. Its translation: CASRTSGPRTDTQYF.

This rearrangement joins TRBV29-1 to TRBJ2-1; D may match TRBD1 or TRBD2 (5 bases each). The ends were cut back, 7 bases at V and 10 bases at J, with 14 bases in the middle. Germline values: CDR1 SQVTM, CDR2 ANQGSEA. The CDR3 has 11 amino acids. CDR3 region: CSGGSGPEQFF. The CDR3 DNA reads TGCAGCGGCGGGTCGGGGCCAGAGCAGTTCTTC.

In this sample, this clonotype turned up many times. The gene calls are TRBV6-5 and TRBJ2-5, with 12 bases fitting TRBD2. The germline V gene has CDR1 MNHEY and CDR2 SVGAGI. The CDR3 extends over 15 amino acids. The V segment lost 6 bases and the J segment 1 base; nucleotides outside the gene matches: 3. This chain's CDR3 is CASSTSGGSQETQYF. Written as DNA, the CDR3 is TGTGCCAGCAGCACTAGCGGGGGGTCCCAAGAGACCCAGTACTTC.

This clonotype is deemed medium-sized. V gene TRBV15 combines with J gene TRBJ2-1; TRBD1 agrees at 10 bases. Trimming took 5 bases from V and 2 from J; bases not matched to a gene: 6. CDR3 length: 16 residues. CDR1 is LNHNV, CDR2 YYDKDF, per germline (reference sequence). CDR3 sequence (DNA): TGTGCCACCAGCGCGGACAGGGGGGGCCCCTACAATGAGCAGTTCTTC. Its translation is CATSADRGGPYNEQFF.

The chain has TRBV27 and TRBJ1-2; no definite D call. From germline, CDR1 is MNHEY and CDR2 SMNVEV (reference sequence). The CDR3 length is 14 residues. V lost 2 bases to trimming and J lost 2 bases, with 9 bases between them. The CDR3 sequence is CASSLGGRNYGYTF. CDR3 sequence (DNA): TGTGCCAGCAGTTTAGGAGGCAGAAACTATGGCTACACCTTC.

The sample holds many counts of this clonotype. The chain is built from TRBV15 and TRBJ2-2; perhaps D is TRBD1 or TRBD2 (6 bases each). The CDR3 contains 21 residues. Per the germline V gene, CDR1 is LNHNV and CDR2 is YYDKDF (reference sequence). V was trimmed by 1 base and J by 6 bases, leaving 30 bases between them. The CDR3 DNA sequence: TGTGCCACCAGCAGAGGGCAACGACGGGGGCGACAGGTTTTTGATCCCGGGGAGCTGTTTTTT. This translates into CATSRGQRRGRQVFDPGELFF.

In this sample, this clonotype turned up a few times. The J gene is TRBJ2-1, the V gene TRBV10-2; 9 bases align to TRBD2. The J segment lost 8 bases and the V segment lost 6 bases, leaving 11 bases of the junction unmatched. Germline-derived CDR1 and CDR2 are WSHSY and SAAADI. CDR3 length: 15 amino acids. CDR3 region: CASRVSGGTSYEQFF. The CDR3 nucleotides are TGCGCCAGCAGAGTTAGCGGGGGCACTTCCTATGAGCAGTTCTTC.

The gene calls are TRBV5-1 and TRBJ2-3; no firm D call. V gave up 0 bases and J gave up 5 bases, with 4 bases separating them. CDR3 length: 12 amino acids. Per the germline V gene, CDR1 is SGHRS and CDR2 is YFSETQ. CDR3 residues: CASSLEVDTQYF. DNA of the CDR3: TGCGCCAGCAGCTTGGAGGTAGATACGCAGTATTTT.

This clonotype was counted ten times or more. The chain combines TRBV29-1 with TRBJ2-2; 12 positions agree with TRBD1. The J segment lost 7 bases and the V segment lost 5 bases, leaving 8 bases of the junction unmatched. The length of the CDR3 is 15 residues. Germline values: CDR1 SQVTM, CDR2 ANQGSEA. The CDR3 region has the DNA TGCAGCGTTAATCCGGGACAGGGGGCAGTCGGGGAGCTGTTTTTT. Protein sequence: CSVNPGQGAVGELFF.

This clonotype has a count of ten or more. This chain links TRBV7-6 with TRBJ2-2; D is undetermined. CDR1 is SGHVS and CDR2 is FNYEAQ in the germline V gene. Trimming left V 6 bases short and J 6 bases short, with 14 bases between. The length of the CDR3 is 14 residues. The CDR3 DNA reads as TGTGCCAGCAGATCCTCTCCGGTTCCCGGGGAGCTGTTTTTT. Its protein product is CASRSSPVPGELFF.

This clonotype came up many times. The J gene is TRBJ2-7, the V gene TRBV27; TRBD1 matches at 7 bases. The CDR3 consists of 15 residues. Trimming took 1 base from V and 2 from J; bases not matched to a gene: 5. CDR1 is MNHEY, CDR2 SMNVEV, per germline (reference sequence). CDR3 nucleotides: TGTGCCAGCAGTTTATTATCGACAGGGACCTACGAGCAGTACTTC. Its translation is CASSLLSTGTYEQYF.

This clonotype was picked up many times. This chain links TRBV4-2 with TRBJ2-1; D uncertain. CDR3 length equals 13 residues. Trimming shortened V by 4 bases and J by 4 bases, and 8 bases separated the two germline ends. Germline V gene data show CDR1 as LGHNA and CDR2 as YNFKEQ. In nucleotides, the CDR3 is TGTGCCAGCAGCCTCACACGGTACAATGAGCAGTTCTTC. Translated, it gives CASSLTRYNEQFF.

In this sample, this clonotype turned up once. V is TRBV19 and J is TRBJ2-5; possibly TRBD1 or TRBD2 for D (5 bases each). Trimming cost V 6 bases and J 3 bases, with 14 bases left between them. The CDR3 runs 14 residues. Looked up from germline, CDR1 is LNHDA and CDR2 is SQIVND (reference sequence). The CDR3 DNA sequence: TGTGCCAGTAGCGGGGCGTCAGGGAAAGAGACCCAGTACTTC. It translates to CASSGASGKETQYF.

J is TRBJ2-7 and V is TRBV29-1; D is possibly TRBD1 (6 bases). V was clipped by 1 base and J by 2 bases, with 12 bases between them. The CDR3 is made up of 14 amino acids. Per germline, CDR1 SQVTM and CDR2 ANQGSEA. The CDR3 loop is CSVEGYGQTYEQYF. The CDR3 DNA reads TGCAGCGTTGAAGGGTATGGACAGACCTACGAGCAGTACTTC.

As to this clonotype: This clone may be a read error of a much larger clone one base away. This rearrangement joins TRBV7-8 to TRBJ1-5, with D unresolved. This CDR3 is built from 16 residues. The germline V gene has CDR1 SGHVS and CDR2 FQNEAQ. In DNA form, the CDR3 reads TGTGCCAGCATCTTAGTTCCGACACTAGCAAGTCAGCCCCAGCATTTT. It translates to CASILVPTLASQPQHF.

This rearrangement joins TRBV20-1 to TRBJ2-7; 7 bases agree with TRBD1. V lost 6 bases and J lost 3; bases outside the gene matches: 14. In germline, CDR1 is DFQATT, CDR2 SNEGSKA (reference sequence). The CDR3 has 15 residues. CDR3 region: CSAKRQGWGLYEQYV. The CDR3 DNA is TGCAGTGCCAAACGACAGGGATGGGGGCTCTACGAGCAGTACGTC.

This clonotype was seen ten or more times. The chain carries TRBV5-1 and TRBJ2-3; a possible D gene is TRBD2 (6 bases). Germline V gives CDR1 SGHRS, CDR2 YFSETQ. The CDR3 consists of 15 residues. V lost 3 bases and J 1 base, leaving 12 bases between the germline ends. CDR3 DNA sequence: TGCGCCAGCAGCTCCGGGGGATACGGCACAGATACGCAGTATTTT. Its translation: CASSSGGYGTDTQYF. Full variable domain (remainder filled in from reference TRBV5-1 and TRBJ2-3): KAGVTQTPRYLIKTRGQQVTLSCSPISGHRSVSWYQQTPGQGLQFLFEYFSETQRNKGNFPGRFSGRQFSNSRSEMNVSTLELGDSALYLCASSSGGYGTDTQYFGPGTRLTVL.

This chain uses TRBV7-9 with TRBJ2-3; 8 nucleotides align to TRBD2. V was pared by 7 bases and J by 5 bases, with 5 bases of the junction left unmatched. This CDR3 contains 13 residues. Germline values: CDR1 SEHNR, CDR2 FQNEAQ (reference sequence). CDR3 amino acids: CASIPGGRDTQYF. For the CDR3, the DNA is TGTGCCAGCATACCGGGGGGGAGAGATACGCAGTATTTT.

This clonotype was counted many times. The J gene is TRBJ2-1, the V gene TRBV10-3; D is ambiguous. Germline V CDR1 and CDR2: ENHRY, SYGVKD. The CDR3 contains 15 residues. V lost 2 bases and J 4 bases, leaving 12 bases between the germline ends. This chain's CDR3 is CAISESVALYNEQFF. The CDR3 bases are TGTGCCATCAGTGAGAGCGTGGCTCTTTACAATGAGCAGTTCTTC.

This clonotype was seen more than once but under ten times. This rearrangement joins TRBV28 to TRBJ2-1; D may be TRBD1 or TRBD2 (5 bases each). CDR1 and CDR2 (germline): MDHEN, SYDVKM. V lost 7 bases, J lost 9 bases, and 22 bases lay in between. The CDR3 consists of 15 residues. The CDR3 reads CASTGGGAVWVEQFF. The CDR3 region has the DNA TGTGCCAGCACTGGGGGTGGCGCCGTCTGGGTTGAGCAGTTCTTC.

This clonotype occurred many times. The chain uses TRBV5-4 and TRBJ1-1; TRBD1 is a possible D gene (5 bases). V lost 1 base, J lost 11 bases, and 15 bases lay in between. The CDR3 has 13 amino acids. Germline values: CDR1 SGHNT, CDR2 YYREEE (reference sequence). CDR3 sequence: CASSLFGHALAFF. The CDR3 bases are TGTGCCAGCAGCTTGTTCGGACACGCTCTTGCTTTCTTT.

Many counts were recorded for this clonotype. The CDR3 is CASSQPLAPGRRDTQYF. CDR3 nucleotides: TGTGCCAGCAGTCAACCTCTAGCGCCCGGGCGGAGAGATACGCAGTATTTT. The chain is built from TRBV2 and TRBJ2-3, with D perhaps matching TRBD2 (6 bases). Germline V gene data show CDR1 as SNHLY and CDR2 as FYNNEI. Trimming pared 5 bases from V and 5 bases from J, leaving 23 bases between. CDR3 size: 17 residues.

The sample holds a few counts of this clonotype. The chain joins TRBV5-1 to TRBJ2-4; D remains unclear. Trimming took off 0 bases at V and 0 bases at J, with 13 bases between the two ends. The CDR3 extends over 17 amino acids. Germline loops: CDR1 SGHRS, CDR2 YFSETQ. The CDR3, as DNA: TGCGCCAGCAGCTTGGATGTCGAGTACCTAGCCAAAAACATTCAGTACTTC. Its protein product is CASSLDVEYLAKNIQYF.

V is TRBV6-5 and J is TRBJ2-7; TRBD1 matches 8 bases. This CDR3 region has 15 residues. Unmatched junction bases numbered 12, after V lost 7 bases and J lost 4 bases. The V gene's germline CDR1 is MNHEY and CDR2 SVGAGI. The CDR3 nucleotides read TGTGCCAGCACCCCCGGATGGACAGGGCGTTACGAGCAGTACTTC. This sequence encodes CASTPGWTGRYEQYF.